This T cell receptor (beta chain) was recovered during a study of cytomegalovirus exposure and HLA in healthy donors. PCR involved 60 Vbeta and 13 Jbeta primers. Sequencing used immunoSEQ multiplex PCR; TCRdb keeps in-frame clones, though not all of them. The repertoire holds about 100,000 clones, with roughly 74% as singletons. The study's findings and limits: Presence/absence analyses rested on an assumption that sequencing depth was roughly uniform across donors.

This clone was picked up a small number of times. Its cognate antigen is unknown. The sequence came from a middle-aged woman in good health and CMV-seronegative. The sequencing sample was made of PBMCs.

This CDR3 reads CASSYPPGTSYNEQFF. The CDR3 DNA reads as TGTGCCAGCAGTTATCCCCCCGGGACTTCCTACAATGAGCAGTTCTTC. V is TRBV28 and J is TRBJ2-1, with D possibly being TRBD2 (6 bases). From germline, CDR1 is MDHEN and CDR2 SYDVKM. The CDR3 has 16 residues. V dropped 4 bases and J dropped 1 base, with 14 bases sitting between them.